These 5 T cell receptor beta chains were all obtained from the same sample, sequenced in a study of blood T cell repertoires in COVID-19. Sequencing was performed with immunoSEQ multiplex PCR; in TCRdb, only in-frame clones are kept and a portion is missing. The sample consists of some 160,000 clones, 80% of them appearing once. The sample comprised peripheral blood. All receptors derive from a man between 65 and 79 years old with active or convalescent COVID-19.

The chain's CDR3 is CASSLNGGINQPQHF. The CDR3 region has the DNA TGCGCCAGCAGCTTGAACGGGGGGATTAATCAGCCCCAGCATTTT. The V call is TRBV5-1, the J call TRBJ1-5; TRBD1 is a possible D gene (5 bases). CDR1 SGHRS and CDR2 YFSETQ come from the germline V gene. V lost 1 base and J 4 bases, leaving 12 bases between the germline ends. This CDR3 spans 15 amino acids.

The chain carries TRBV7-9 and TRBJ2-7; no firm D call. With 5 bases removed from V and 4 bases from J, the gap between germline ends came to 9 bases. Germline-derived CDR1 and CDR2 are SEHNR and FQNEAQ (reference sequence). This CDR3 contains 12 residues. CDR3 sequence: CASSAPSYEQYF. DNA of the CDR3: TGTGCCAGCAGCGCCCCGAGTTACGAGCAGTACTTC.

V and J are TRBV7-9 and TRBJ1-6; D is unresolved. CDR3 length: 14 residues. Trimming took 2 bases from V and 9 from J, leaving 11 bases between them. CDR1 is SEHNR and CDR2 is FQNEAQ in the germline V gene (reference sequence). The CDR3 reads CASSLSGSGSPLHF. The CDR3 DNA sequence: TGTGCCAGCAGCTTATCGGGGTCAGGTTCACCCCTCCACTTT.

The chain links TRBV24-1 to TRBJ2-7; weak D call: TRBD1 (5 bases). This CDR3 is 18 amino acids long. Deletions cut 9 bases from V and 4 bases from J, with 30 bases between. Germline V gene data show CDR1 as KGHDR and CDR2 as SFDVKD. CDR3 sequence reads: CATHEIPGPRVFPYEQYF. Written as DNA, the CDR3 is TGTGCCACCCACGAAATACCAGGGCCTCGTGTGTTTCCGTACGAGCAGTACTTC.

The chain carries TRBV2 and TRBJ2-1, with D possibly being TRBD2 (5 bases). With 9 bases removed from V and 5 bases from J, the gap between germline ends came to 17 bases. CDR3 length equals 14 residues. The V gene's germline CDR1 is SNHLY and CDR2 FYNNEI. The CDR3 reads CASNLRRSNNEQFF. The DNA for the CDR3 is TGTGCCAGTAACCTAAGGAGGAGCAACAATGAGCAGTTCTTC.